These 8 T cell receptor beta chains were all obtained from the same sample, sequenced in a study of graft-versus-host responses after intestinal transplantation. Here immunoSEQ multiplex PCR was the method, and the copy in TCRdb shows in-frame clones only, minus some. The data hold about 25,000 clones, with roughly 42% observed a single time. The source was alloreactive CD4+ T cells from a mixed lymphocyte reaction culture, collected before intestinal transplant. Subset specified: CFSE-low proliferating T cells sorted from roughly 6-day pre-transplant mixed lymphocyte reaction (GvH or HvG direction). Source of these receptors: a human patient who received an intestinal transplant.

V gene TRBV5-4 combines with J gene TRBJ2-2, with 9 nucleotides matching TRBD2. This CDR3 is built from 16 residues. The ends lost 4 bases at V and 5 bases at J; junction bases unmatched: 9. Germline-derived CDR1 and CDR2 are SGHNT and YYREEE (reference sequence). Written as DNA, the CDR3 is TGTGCCAGCAGCCAGATAGCGGGAGTTCGAACCGGGGAGCTGTTTTTT. Translating gives CASSQIAGVRTGELFF.

The V gene is TRBV15, the J gene TRBJ2-5, with unresolved D. Germline lookup yields CDR1 LNHNV and CDR2 YYDKDF (reference sequence). V dropped 1 base and J dropped 5 bases, with 8 bases sitting between them. The CDR3 totals 13 residues. CDR3 sequence: CATSRGPGETQYF. The DNA for the CDR3 is TGTGCCACCAGCAGAGGTCCAGGCGAGACCCAGTACTTC.

For this clone: Relative to the germline gene, one junction end is altered; a read error may explain this. DNA for the CDR3: TGTGCCAGTAGTATAGATCGTGGTACTGGGCCTCTGGACTTC. It encodes CASSIDRGTGPLDF. The rearrangement joins TRBV19 to TRBJ2-7; the D is unclear. CDR3 length equals 14 residues. The germline CDR1 and CDR2 sequences are LNHDA and SQIVND (reference sequence).

The table lists this clone with a few counts. The rearrangement uses TRBV7-2 and TRBJ2-2; D remains unclear. The germline V gene has CDR1 SGHTA and CDR2 FQGNSA. Trimming took 2 bases from V and 0 from J, leaving 10 bases between them. The CDR3 has 16 residues. CDR3 sequence (DNA): TGTGCCAGCAGCTTAATTTATACAGCGAACACCGGGGAGCTGTTTTTT. The encoded protein is CASSLIYTANTGELFF.

The chain carries TRBV4-2 and TRBJ2-1; D gene unclear. The CDR3 is made up of 14 amino acids. Trimming removed 0 bases at V and 7 bases at J, with 10 bases between. Looked up from germline, CDR1 is LGHNA and CDR2 is YNFKEQ. CDR3 in DNA: TGTGCCAGCAGCCAAGACTCCTACTGGAATGAGCAGTTCTTC. As protein: CASSQDSYWNEQFF.

The V and J genes are TRBV11-1 and TRBJ1-3; 7 bases line up with TRBD1. Germline V lookup: CDR1 SGHAT, CDR2 FQDESV (reference sequence). The CDR3 extends over 16 amino acids. J gave up 1 base and V 5 bases, and 8 bases lay outside the gene matches. CDR3 DNA sequence: TGTGCCAGCAGCGCCGGGACAGCCTCGTCTGGAAACACCATATATTTT. The encoded protein is CASSAGTASSGNTIYF.

This clone was detected only a few times. V usage is TRBV28 and J usage is TRBJ2-7; 8 bases fit TRBD1. The CDR3 extends over 15 amino acids. V was pared by 4 bases and J by 7 bases, with 12 bases of the junction left unmatched. CDR1 and CDR2 from the germline V gene are MDHEN and SYDVKM. CDR3 loop: CASSSPGQVLGEQYF. The CDR3 region has the DNA TGTGCCAGCAGTTCGCCGGGACAGGTTCTAGGGGAGCAGTACTTC.

J is TRBJ2-3 and V is TRBV5-4; D possibly corresponds to TRBD1 (5 bases). The V end was cut by 4 bases, the J end by 6 bases, with 18 bases between. The germline V gene has CDR1 SGHNT and CDR2 YYREEE (reference sequence). The CDR3 has 15 amino acids. CDR3 coding DNA: TGTGCCAGCAGCAACCCCGGCAGGGTAGGGGATACGCAGTATTTT. As protein: CASSNPGRVGDTQYF.